This T cell receptor (beta chain) was profiled in a study of T cell changes during pregnancy in multiple sclerosis (dated by TCRdb to between 2017 and 2020). Background for the entire study: The study examined how the T cell repertoire changed over the course of pregnancy in women with multiple sclerosis.

Comment on this clone: Its cognate antigen has yet to be identified. Nothing much larger sits one base from this clone, and base qualities are not available.

Library prep was done by the immunoSEQ multiplex PCR assay. TCRdb holds this immuneACCESS table with in-frame rearrangements only. Some clones are missing; in checked studies, unresolved V genes explain under half, and the rest has no known cause. The sample table lists 85,000 to 130,000 clones, 75% to 95% of them with a count of one. The top ten hold around 1.6% of the sample. The sequence was collected from a female donor with multiple sclerosis, enrolled in a pregnancy study. The sample in question was peripheral blood, obtained before pregnancy.

The CDR3 protein sequence reads: CAWSRVRGEKLFF. The DNA is TGTGCCTGGAGTAGGGTACGGGGGGAAAAACTGTTTTTT. This chain joins TRBV30 to TRBJ1-4; TRBD1 is perhaps the D gene, given 5 matching bases. The germline V gene (reference sequence) supplies CDR1 GTSNPN and CDR2 SVGIG. The junction carries 12 bases between V and J, which are trimmed by 2 bases and 8 bases respectively. The CDR3 goes from the cysteine to the phenylalanine over 13 residues. CDR3 DNA only is kept here, 39 bases in frame from base 1.